This T cell receptor (beta chain) was sequenced during a study of vaccination effects on CD4 cells after COVID-19. As for the study in general: Post-vaccine sample collection fell at a median of 72 days after the second dose.

As regards this clone: Its antigen is undetermined.

Sequenced by immunoSEQ multiplex PCR; TCRdb stores in-frame clones only, minus some. In the table there are fewer than 30,000 clones, around 70% of which are singletons. Prior to sequencing, the ViraFEST assay stimulated PBMC with viral peptide pools, which expanded the antigen-specific CD4+ T cells. Following 10 days of culture, CD4+ T cells were isolated. Either the mRNA-1273 or the BNT162b2 vaccine was given to participants as two doses. A few million PBMC were placed in each well, which was supplemented with 10 IU/ml IL-2 and around 10 ug/ml peptides. CDR3 size: 15 residues. V lost 0 bases, J lost 3 bases, and 8 bases lay in between. Germline-derived CDR1 and CDR2 are MNHEY and SVGAGI.

V and J are TRBV6-5 and TRBJ2-2; D unclear. This TCR was recovered from a human donor who received a COVID-19 vaccine. This specimen was CD4+ T cells from PBMCs cultured with SARS-CoV-2 spike peptides, taken after COVID-19 vaccination. In nucleotides, the CDR3 is TGTGCCAGCAGTTACTCGACGCCGGACACCGGGGAGCTGTTTTTT. Amino acids: CASSYSTPDTGELFF.